One and the same sample provided the 14 T cell receptor beta chains below, sequenced in a study of neurological immune-mediated disorders. TCRdb ran MiXCR on the 5' RACE reads and lists one entry per CDR3 protein. The table includes around 64,000 distinct CDR3 sequences, roughly an eighth detected once. Sequencing was carried out using PBMCs. These receptors all stem from a woman in her fifties or sixties with HTLV-1-associated myelopathy (HAM/TSP).

This clonotype has ten or more counts. V is TRBV3-1 and J is TRBJ2-1; D not resolved. CDR1 is LGHDT, CDR2 YNNKEL, per germline (reference sequence). Trimming pared 0 bases from V and 13 bases from J, leaving 10 bases between. The CDR3 runs to 12 residues. The DNA of the CDR3 is TGTGCCAGCAGCCAAGAAGGCGGTTCCCAGTTCTTC. As protein: CASSQEGGSQFF.

At least ten counts were recorded for this clonotype. The chain joins TRBV12-3 or TRBV12-4 to TRBJ2-1; no firm D call. Trimming shortened V by 5 bases and J by 4 bases, and 15 bases separated the two germline ends. The CDR3 sequence is 15 residues long. Here the CDR3 DNA reads TGTGCCAGCAGTCAAGGAGTCTCCAGTTACAATGAGCAGTTCTTC. Amino acid sequence: CASSQGVSSYNEQFF.

Ten or more counts support this clonotype. This chain connects TRBV15 to TRBJ2-2; 10 bases match TRBD1. The CDR3 has 15 residues. Germline CDR1 reads LNHNV; CDR2 reads YYDKDF (reference sequence). With 2 bases clipped from V and 5 bases from J, the junction kept 2 bases outside the gene matches. The CDR3 nucleotides are TGTGCCACCAGCAGACGGACAGGGGGGACCGGGGAGCTGTTTTTT. This translates into CATSRRTGGTGELFF.

This clonotype was picked up many times. The chain employs TRBV4-2 and TRBJ2-7; 8 nucleotides match TRBD1. This CDR3 is 15 amino acids long. The V gene end was trimmed by 3 bases and the J gene end by 2 bases; junction bases not matched to a gene: 6. Per germline, CDR1 LGHNA and CDR2 YNFKEQ. The CDR3 sequence is CASSQDGQGTYEQYF. The CDR3 nucleotides read TGTGCCAGCAGCCAGGATGGACAGGGTACCTACGAGCAGTACTTC.

The table lists this clonotype with many counts. The rearrangement joins TRBV4-1 to TRBJ2-7, with TRBD1 as a possible D gene (5 bases). The V and J ends lost 5 bases and 5 bases respectively, with 25 bases between them. The CDR3 contains 17 residues. CDR1 and CDR2 (germline): MGHRA, YSYEKL. Written as DNA, the CDR3 is TGCGCCAGCAGCGGGGCGAACTTTAGCAGGCTCAGAAACGAGCAGTACTTC. Translated, it gives CASSGANFSRLRNEQYF.

This rearrangement joins TRBV12-3 or TRBV12-4 to TRBJ2-1; possibly TRBD1 for D (5 bases). The CDR3 sequence is 12 residues long. V was shortened by 6 bases and J by 7 bases, with 10 bases between the two germline ends. CDR3 sequence reads: CASRTGGNEQFF. The CDR3, as DNA: TGTGCCAGCAGAACAGGTGGTAATGAGCAGTTCTTC.

The sample holds many counts of this clonotype. J is TRBJ2-3 and V is TRBV29-1, with D perhaps matching TRBD1 (6 bases). V was clipped by 3 bases and J by 4 bases, with 8 bases between them. Germline V gene lookup returns CDR1 SQVTM and CDR2 ANQGSEA. The CDR3 has 12 amino acids. CDR3 region: CSVDRGSDTQYF. CDR3 sequence (DNA): TGCAGCGTTGACAGGGGTTCAGATACGCAGTATTTT.

This clonotype showed up just a few times. The gene calls are TRBV5-4 and TRBJ2-7, with D possibly matching TRBD1 (6 bases). This CDR3 is built from 15 residues. Trimming stripped 0 bases from V and 1 base from J, with 11 bases between. Germline V gene sequence: CDR1 SGHNT, CDR2 YYREEE (reference sequence). The CDR3 loop reads CASSLGGGASYEQYF. CDR3 coding DNA: TGTGCCAGCAGCTTGGGAGGGGGAGCGTCCTACGAGCAGTACTTC. Using reference TRBV5-4 and TRBJ2-7 for the parts outside the CDR3, the full variable domain is ETGVTQSPTHLIKTRGQQVTLRCSSQSGHNTVSWYQQALGQGPQFIFQYYREEENGRGNFPPRFSGLQFPNYSSELNVNALELDDSALYLCASSLGGGASYEQYFGPGTRLTVT.

The sample holds many counts of this clonotype. The chain couples TRBV28 to TRBJ1-2, with 8 bases identical to TRBD1. Germline CDR1 and CDR2: MDHEN and SYDVKM. With V trimmed by 8 bases and J by 4 bases, 9 bases remained unmatched. CDR3 length equals 14 residues. CDR3 sequence: CASRNVGQGYGYTF. As DNA, the CDR3 is TGTGCCAGCCGAAACGTTGGACAGGGCTATGGCTACACCTTC.

Ten or more counts support this clonotype. The gene calls are TRBV7-2 and TRBJ2-3; perhaps TRBD1 as D (5 bases). Germline CDR1 is SGHTA and CDR2 is FQGNSA. The CDR3 is 14 amino acids. V lost 0 bases to trimming and J lost 4 bases, with 8 bases between them. The CDR3 loop is CASSLAGAADTQYF. The CDR3 region has the DNA TGTGCCAGCAGCTTAGCAGGGGCGGCAGATACGCAGTATTTT.

This clonotype was observed at least ten times. This chain uses TRBV6-1 with TRBJ2-2, with D possibly matching TRBD2 (5 bases). V lost 5 bases to trimming and J lost 5 bases, with 15 bases between them. Germline assignment: CDR1 MNHNS and CDR2 SASEGT. CDR3 length equals 15 residues. DNA for the CDR3: TGTGCCAGCAGTCTAGCCGTTAGAACAACCGGGGAGCTGTTTTTT. Translation: CASSLAVRTTGELFF.

Ten or more counts support this clonotype. The chain links TRBV12-3 or TRBV12-4 to TRBJ2-7; 8 bases align to TRBD1. V shed 11 bases and J 7 bases; nucleotides not matched to a gene: 10. The CDR3 totals 12 residues. As DNA, the CDR3 is TGTGCCGTCGGGCAGGGGGCGGGGGAGCAGTACTTC. This translates into CAVGQGAGEQYF.

This clonotype was seen ten or more times. The V call is TRBV4-1, the J call TRBJ1-4; D unresolved. Germline lookup yields CDR1 MGHRA and CDR2 YSYEKL. There are 16 residues in the CDR3. With 0 bases removed from V and 10 bases from J, the gap between germline ends came to 18 bases. CDR3 DNA: TGCGCCAGCAGCCAAGAGAACCACCGGGCGCCGGGAAAACTGTTTTTT. As protein: CASSQENHRAPGKLFF.

This clonotype was seen ten or more times. This chain links TRBV24-1 with TRBJ1-5; possible D gene TRBD1, 5 bases. This CDR3 contains 13 residues. V lost 5 bases and J 4 bases, leaving 8 bases between the germline ends. Germline CDR1 KGHDR, CDR2 SFDVKD. The CDR3 DNA is TGTGCCACCAGTGGGGGGGGAAATCAGCCCCAGCATTTT. Amino acids: CATSGGGNQPQHF.